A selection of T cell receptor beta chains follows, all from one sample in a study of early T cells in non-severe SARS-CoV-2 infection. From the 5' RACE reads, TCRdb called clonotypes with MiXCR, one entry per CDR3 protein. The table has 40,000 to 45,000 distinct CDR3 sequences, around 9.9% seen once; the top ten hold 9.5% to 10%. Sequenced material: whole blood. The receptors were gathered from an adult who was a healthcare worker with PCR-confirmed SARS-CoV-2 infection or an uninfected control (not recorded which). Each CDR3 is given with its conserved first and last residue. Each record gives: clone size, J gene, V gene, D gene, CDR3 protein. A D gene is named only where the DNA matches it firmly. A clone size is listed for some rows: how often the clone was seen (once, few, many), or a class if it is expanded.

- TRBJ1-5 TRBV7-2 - CASSLAPPGHTNQPQHF
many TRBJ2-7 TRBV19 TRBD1 CASSPPGQGSYEQYF
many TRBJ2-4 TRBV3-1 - CASSQARGLLTKNIQYF
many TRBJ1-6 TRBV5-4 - CASSLAIGDSPLHF
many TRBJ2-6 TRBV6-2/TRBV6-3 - CASMTGANVLTF
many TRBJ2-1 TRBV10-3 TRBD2 CAIRFGGGKINEQFF
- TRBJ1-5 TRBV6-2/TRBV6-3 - CASNYGNQPQHF
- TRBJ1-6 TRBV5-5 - CASSFLEGGSPLHF
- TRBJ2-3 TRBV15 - CATSRDGSSTDTQYF
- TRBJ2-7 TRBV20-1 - CSARAPGWEQYF
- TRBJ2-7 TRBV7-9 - CASSLALGGYEQYF
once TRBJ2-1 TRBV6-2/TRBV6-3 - CASSPLGREQFF
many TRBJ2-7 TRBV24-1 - CATSDSTKSEQYF
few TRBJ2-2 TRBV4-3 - CASSQGLGPARTGELFF
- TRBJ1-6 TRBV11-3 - CASSPGPNSPLHF
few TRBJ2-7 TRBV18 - CASSPQKGEQYF
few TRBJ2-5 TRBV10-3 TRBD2 CATSGTNQETQYF
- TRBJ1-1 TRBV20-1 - CSARGPGGIQAFF
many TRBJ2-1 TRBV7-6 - CASSYGTPGGYNEQFF
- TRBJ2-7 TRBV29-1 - CSVVLDGQNYEQYF
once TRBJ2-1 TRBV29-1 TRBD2 CSVVASGGHEQFF
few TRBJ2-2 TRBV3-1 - CASSLKTGELFF
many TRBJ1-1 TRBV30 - CAWSSFGVSNTEAFF
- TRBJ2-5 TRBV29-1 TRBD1 CSVLTGGRETQYF
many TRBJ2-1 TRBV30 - CAWSVGRDNEQFF
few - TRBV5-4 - CASSRGPGTDQPQYF
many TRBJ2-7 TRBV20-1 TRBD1 CSARVGTGSYEQYF
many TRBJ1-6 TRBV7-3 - CASASGLGPNSPLHF
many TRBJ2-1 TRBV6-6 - CASSYAGETYNEQFF
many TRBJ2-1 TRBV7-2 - CASSWGQYNEQFF
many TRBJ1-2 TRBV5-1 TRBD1 CASNARTGNFGYTF
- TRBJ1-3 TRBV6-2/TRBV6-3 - CASRTERLSGNTIYF
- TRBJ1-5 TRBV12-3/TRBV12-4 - CASSLTGQPQHF
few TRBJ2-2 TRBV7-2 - CASSLWGNGELFF
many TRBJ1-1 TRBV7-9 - CASSLIGIGTEAFF
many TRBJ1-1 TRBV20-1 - CSARAGQREAFF
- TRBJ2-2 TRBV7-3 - CASSLTPHTGELFF
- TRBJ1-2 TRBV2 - CASSGEARIYGYTF
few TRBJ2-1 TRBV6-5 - CASSYSRVGSAGSNREQFF
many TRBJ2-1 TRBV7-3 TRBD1 CASSVDRAEQFF
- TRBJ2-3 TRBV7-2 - CASSLVVGAVDTQYF
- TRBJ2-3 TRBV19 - CAGRTTVTDTQYF
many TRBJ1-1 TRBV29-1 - CSVEASNTEAFF
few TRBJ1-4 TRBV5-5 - CASSPEGWDEKLFF
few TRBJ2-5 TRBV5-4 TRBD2 CASSFPTSGGKETQYF
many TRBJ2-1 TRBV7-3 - CASSLPPGSQQFF
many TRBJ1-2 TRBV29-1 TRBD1 CSEEGAGGYTF
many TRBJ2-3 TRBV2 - CASRQTPSTDTQYF
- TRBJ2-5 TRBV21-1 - CASSKRLGETQYF